This section outlines one TCR beta chain sequence together with its context. Which antigen it targets is not known. No clone much larger than this one lies a single base away; base qualities are absent. This record belongs to a study of blood T cell repertoires in COVID-19 (dated by TCRdb to 2018 to 2020). Describing the broader study: Samples from collaborators originated in the United States, Italy and Spain and spanned both the acute and convalescent phases of COVID-19. The material from the prospective study consisted of cDNA or gDNA derived from T cells, B-cell-depleted T cells, or PBMCs. Deeply sampled blood TCRbeta repertoires from subjects exposed to, actively infected with, or recovered from COVID-19 were included in the dataset. A freely available public database, intended as a resource for researchers studying the immune response to SARS-CoV-2, is where the repertoires were released. Samples were obtained from the ongoing ImmuneRACE study (first 160 participants) and from some 1,200 subjects provided by 6 global collaborators. The sample metadata nearly always contained a de-identified subject ID, COVID-19 status, age in years and sex. Where available, HLA class I and class II types were taken from metadata supplied by the sample provider and were not determined by assay-based typing. The study at large found these results: How much clinical and demographic metadata was included differed by source and by participant, and the metadata was provided uncurated.

V and J are truncated by 2 bases and 10 bases respectively, leaving an intervening sequence of 21 bases. According to the germline V gene, CDR1 reads SQVTM and CDR2 reads ANQGSEA. From its cysteine to its phenylalanine, the CDR3 spans 15 amino acids. Of the read, only the CDR3 DNA is kept; its 45 bases are in frame from base 1. Collaborating institutions collected whole blood in K2EDTA tubes following their own protocols. For TCRbeta analysis, collaborators shipped samples in one of three forms: frozen whole blood, isolated PBMCs, or DNA extracted from either of those sample types. The immunoSEQ Assay, a bias-controlled multiplex PCR, was used to amplify TCRbeta CDR3 regions from genomic DNA. For the original study's pipeline: The number of nucleated cells in each sample was estimated from the amplification of reference gene primers within the assay. To quantify the absolute abundance of each unique TCRbeta CDR3 rearrangement, sequence reads were collapsed and filtered. For each sample, productive Simpson clonality was calculated as the square root of Simpson's diversity index over productive rearrangements. This is the immuneACCESS table as TCRdb keeps it, with only in-frame sequences that have V and J called. A part of the clones is gone; compared with another copy, unresolved V genes explain less than half, and the rest is unexplained. The DNA was the basis for D and trimming; V, J and clone size are from that table. The sample profile shows over 90,000 clones; more than 70% of them were found once. Together, the top ten hold 3.5% of the sample.

The receptor comes from a woman in her fifties or sixties with acute or convalescent COVID-19. The material sequenced was peripheral blood. The V and J segments used are TRBV29-1 and TRBJ2-1; TRBD2 is a weak D gene call, 7 bases matching. At the DNA level, the sequence is TGCAGCGTTGAATTTGTGGGGGGGGCCCGGCGAGAGCAGTTCTTC. Translated, it gives CSVEFVGGARREQFF.